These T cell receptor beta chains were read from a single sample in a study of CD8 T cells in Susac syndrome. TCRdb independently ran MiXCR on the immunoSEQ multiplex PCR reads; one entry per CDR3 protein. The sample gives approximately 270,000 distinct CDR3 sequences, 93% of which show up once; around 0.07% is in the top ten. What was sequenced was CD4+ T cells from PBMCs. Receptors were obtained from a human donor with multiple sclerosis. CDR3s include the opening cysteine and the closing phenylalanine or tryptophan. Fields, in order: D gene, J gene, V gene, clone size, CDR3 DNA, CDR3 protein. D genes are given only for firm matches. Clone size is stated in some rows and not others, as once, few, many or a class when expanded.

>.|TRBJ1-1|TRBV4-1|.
TGCGCCAGCAGCCCAACCGCAAATCGGCCGATGAACACTGAAGCTTTCTTT
CASSPTANRPMNTEAFF
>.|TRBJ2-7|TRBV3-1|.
TGTGCCAGCAGCCAAGGTAGAGTGGGCTACGAGCAGTACTTC
CASSQGRVGYEQYF
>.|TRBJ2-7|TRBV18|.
TGTGCCAGCTCACCAGGGCAGGTAACCTACGAGCAGTACTTC
CASSPGQVTYEQYF
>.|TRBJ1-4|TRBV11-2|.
TGTGCCAGCAGCTTAGTGATTGCAACTAATGAAAAACTGTTTTTT
CASSLVIATNEKLFF
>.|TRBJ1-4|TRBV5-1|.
TGCGCCAGCAAGGCAGCTGAAAAACTGTTTTTT
CASKAAEKLFF
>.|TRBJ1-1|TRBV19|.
TGTGCCAGTAACCGGGACATCCTGAACACTGAAGCTTTCTTT
CASNRDILNTEAFF
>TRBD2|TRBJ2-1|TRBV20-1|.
TGCAGTGCTAGCGTTCCGACTAGCGTGGCGGATGAGCAGTTCTTC
CSASVPTSVADEQFF
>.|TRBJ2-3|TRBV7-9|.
TGTGCCAGCAGCTTCGGCCCCGGGGGCAGCACAGATACGCAGTATTTT
CASSFGPGGSTDTQYF
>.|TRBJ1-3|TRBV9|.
TGTGCCAGCAGCGTAGGGAGCAGGGTCTCTGGAAACACCATATATTTT
CASSVGSRVSGNTIYF
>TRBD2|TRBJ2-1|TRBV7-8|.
TGTGCCAGCAGCTTAACCAGCGGGATTAGTTTCTTC
CASSLTSGISFF
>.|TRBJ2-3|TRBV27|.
TGTGCCAGCAGTTCCCCGGGACGCCTAGTCACAGATACGCAGTATTTT
CASSSPGRLVTDTQYF
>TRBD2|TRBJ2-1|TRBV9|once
TGTGCCAGCAGCCCACGCGGGGGGACCGACAATGAGCAGTTCTTC
CASSPRGGTDNEQFF
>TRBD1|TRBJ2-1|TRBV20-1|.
TGCAGTGCCAGTAACAGGGGGACCCGCAATGAGCAGTTCTTC
CSASNRGTRNEQFF
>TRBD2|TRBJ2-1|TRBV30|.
TGTGCCCGCCAACCTCTAGCGGGCTCCTACAATGAGCAGTTCTTC
CARQPLAGSYNEQFF
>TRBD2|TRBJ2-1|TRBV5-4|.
TGTGCCAGCAGCTTGCAGGGCGGGGGGTACAATGAGCAGTTCTTC
CASSLQGGGYNEQFF
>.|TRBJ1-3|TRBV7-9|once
TGTGCCAGCGGGCCAAGTACCGGGACCCGAAACACCATATATTTT
CASGPSTGTRNTIYF
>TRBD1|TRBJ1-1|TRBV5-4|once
TGTGCCAGCAGCCAGCCCCGGGACAGGGTACAAGCTTTCTTT
CASSQPRDRVQAFF
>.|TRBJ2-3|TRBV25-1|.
TGTGCCAGCCGGTATGGGAGCACAGATACGCAGTATTTT
CASRYGSTDTQYF
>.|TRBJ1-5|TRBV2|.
TGTGCCAGCAGCTACAATCAGCCCCAGCATTTT
CASSYNQPQHF
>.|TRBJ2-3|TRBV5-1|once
TGCGCCAGCAGCTTGTCGGGGAGTGAGACAGATACGCAGTATTTT
CASSLSGSETDTQYF
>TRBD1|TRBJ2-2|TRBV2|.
TGTGCCAGCAGTGGCCCCACAGGGGGAACCGGGGAGCTGTTTTTT
CASSGPTGGTGELFF
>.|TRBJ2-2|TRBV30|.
TGTGCCTGGAGTGTACGTTCGGCCCGAAGCCTCAGCGGGGAGCTGTTTTTT
CAWSVRSARSLSGELFF
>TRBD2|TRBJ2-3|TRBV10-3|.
TGTGCCATCAGTGATCTTTTTGTGCGGGAGGACCACACAGATACGCAGTATTTT
CAISDLFVREDHTDTQYF
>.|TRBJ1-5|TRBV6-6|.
TGTGCCAGCATCGAACAAGGGGATCAGCCCCAGCATTTT
CASIEQGDQPQHF
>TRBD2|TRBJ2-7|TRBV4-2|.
TGTGCCAGCAGCCAAGTAGCGGGGGGCCACGAGCAGTACTTC
CASSQVAGGHEQYF
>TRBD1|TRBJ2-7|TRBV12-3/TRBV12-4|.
TGTGCCAGCAGTTGGGACAGTCGGCCTCCCTACGAGCAGTACTTC
CASSWDSRPPYEQYF
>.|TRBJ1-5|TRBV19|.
TGTGCCAGTAGCCTAATGACCCTCCTAATCAGTCAGCCCCAGCATTTT
CASSLMTLLISQPQHF
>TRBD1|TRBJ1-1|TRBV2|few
TGTGCCAGCAGTGGTCGACAGGGGATGAACACTGAAGCTTTCTTT
CASSGRQGMNTEAFF
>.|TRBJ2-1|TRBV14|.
TGTGCCAGCAGCCCCCGGTCCATCGGGGAGCAGTTCTTC
CASSPRSIGEQFF
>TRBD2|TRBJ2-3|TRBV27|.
TGTGCCAGCAGATCAGGGAGGGGCACAGATACGCAGTATTTT
CASRSGRGTDTQYF
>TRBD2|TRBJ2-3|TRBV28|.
TGTGCCAGCAGTTTTCTCCAGCGGGAGGTTGCAGATACGCAGTATTTT
CASSFLQREVADTQYF
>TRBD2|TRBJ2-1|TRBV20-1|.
TGCAGTGCTAGATCCCTAGCGGGCCTAGAGCAGTTCTTC
CSARSLAGLEQFF
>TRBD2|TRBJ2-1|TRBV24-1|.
TGTGCCACCAGTGACCCGCGGGGACTAGCGGTAAATGAGCAGTTCTTC
CATSDPRGLAVNEQFF
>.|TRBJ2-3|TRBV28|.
TGTGCCAGCAGACCACAGGGGACTGGCACAGATACGCAGTATTTT
CASRPQGTGTDTQYF
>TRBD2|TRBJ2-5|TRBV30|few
TGTGCCTGGAGTGGTCTAGCGGGTCCCCAAGAGACCCAGTACTTC
CAWSGLAGPQETQYF
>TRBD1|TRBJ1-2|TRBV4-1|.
TGCGCCAGCAGCCGTAATTCGGGACAGGGAGACTATGGCTACACCTTC
CASSRNSGQGDYGYTF
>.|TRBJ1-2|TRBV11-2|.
TGTGCCAGCAGCTTCACAGGGAGTCATGGCTACACCTTC
CASSFTGSHGYTF
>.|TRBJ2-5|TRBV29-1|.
TGCAGCGTTGAAGATGGACGGAACCAAGAGACCCAGTACTTC
CSVEDGRNQETQYF
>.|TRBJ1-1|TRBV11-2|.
TGTGCCAGCAGCTTAGATCTGGTTAGGGACACTGAAGCTTTCTTT
CASSLDLVRDTEAFF
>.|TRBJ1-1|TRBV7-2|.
TGTGCCAGCAGCGGGAGGGAGAGCACTGAAGCTTTCTTT
CASSGRESTEAFF
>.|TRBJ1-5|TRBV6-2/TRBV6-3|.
TGTGCCAGCAGTTACTCCGGGGGTGGCCAGCCCCAGCATTTT
CASSYSGGGQPQHF
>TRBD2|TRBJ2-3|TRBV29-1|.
TGCAGCGGGGGTAGCGGGACAGATACGCAGTATTTT
CSGGSGTDTQYF
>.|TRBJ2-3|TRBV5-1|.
TGCGCCAGCAGTATAGTCACAGAGAGCACAGATACGCAGTATTTT
CASSIVTESTDTQYF